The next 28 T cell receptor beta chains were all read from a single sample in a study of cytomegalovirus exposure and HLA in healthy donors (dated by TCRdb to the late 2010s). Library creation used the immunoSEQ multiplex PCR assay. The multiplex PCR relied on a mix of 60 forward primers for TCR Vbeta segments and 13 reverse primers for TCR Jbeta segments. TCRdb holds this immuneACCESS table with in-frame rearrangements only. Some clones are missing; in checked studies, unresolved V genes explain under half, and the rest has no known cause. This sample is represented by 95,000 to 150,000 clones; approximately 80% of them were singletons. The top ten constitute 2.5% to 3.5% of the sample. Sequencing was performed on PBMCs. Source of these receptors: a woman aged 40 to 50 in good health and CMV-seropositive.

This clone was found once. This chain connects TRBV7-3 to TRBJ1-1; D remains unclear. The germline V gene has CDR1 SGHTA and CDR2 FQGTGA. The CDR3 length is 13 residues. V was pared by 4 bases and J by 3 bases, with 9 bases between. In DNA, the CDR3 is TGTGCCAGCAGCTCCTCCGGGGACACTGAAGCTTTCTTT. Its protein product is CASSSSGDTEAFF.

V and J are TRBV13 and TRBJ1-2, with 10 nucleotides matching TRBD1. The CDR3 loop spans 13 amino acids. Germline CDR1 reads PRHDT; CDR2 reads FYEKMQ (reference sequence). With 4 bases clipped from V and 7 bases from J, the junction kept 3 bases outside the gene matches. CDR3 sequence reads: CASSSGTGVGYTF. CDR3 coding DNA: TGTGCCAGCAGCTCCGGGACAGGGGTTGGCTACACCTTC.

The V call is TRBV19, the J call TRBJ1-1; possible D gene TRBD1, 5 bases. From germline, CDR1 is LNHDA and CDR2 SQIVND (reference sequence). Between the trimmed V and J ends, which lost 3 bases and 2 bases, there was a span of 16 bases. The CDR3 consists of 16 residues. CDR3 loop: CASSMKETESNTEAFF. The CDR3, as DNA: TGTGCCAGTAGTATGAAGGAGACAGAGTCTAACACTGAAGCTTTCTTT.

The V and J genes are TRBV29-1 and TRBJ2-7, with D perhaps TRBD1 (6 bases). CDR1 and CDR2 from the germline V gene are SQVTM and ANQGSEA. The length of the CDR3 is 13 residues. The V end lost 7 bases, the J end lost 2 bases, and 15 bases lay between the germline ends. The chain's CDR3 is CSASPTGPYEQYF. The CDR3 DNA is TGCAGCGCCTCACCGACAGGCCCCTACGAGCAGTACTTC.

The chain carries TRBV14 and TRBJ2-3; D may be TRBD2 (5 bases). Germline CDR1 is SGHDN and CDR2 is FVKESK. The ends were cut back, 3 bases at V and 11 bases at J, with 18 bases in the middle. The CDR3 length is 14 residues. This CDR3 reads CASSQIDRVREQYF. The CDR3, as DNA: TGTGCCAGCAGCCAGATCGACCGTGTGAGGGAGCAGTATTTT. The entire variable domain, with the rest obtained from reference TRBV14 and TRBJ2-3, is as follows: EAGVTQFPSHSVIEKGQTVTLRCDPISGHDNLYWYRRVMGKEIKFLLHFVKESKQDESGMPNNRFLAERTGGTYSTLKVQPAELEDSGVYFCASSQIDRVREQYFGPGTRLTVL.

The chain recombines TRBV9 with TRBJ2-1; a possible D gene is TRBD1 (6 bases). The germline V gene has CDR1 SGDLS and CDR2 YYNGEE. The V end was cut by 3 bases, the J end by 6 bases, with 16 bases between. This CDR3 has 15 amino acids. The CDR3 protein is CASSARTGRGNEQFF. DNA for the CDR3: TGTGCCAGCAGCGCCCGTACAGGGAGAGGCAATGAGCAGTTCTTC.

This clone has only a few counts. The CDR3 here is CASRGQGSYTEAFF. The CDR3 DNA is TGTGCCAGTAGAGGACAGGGGTCTTACACTGAAGCTTTCTTT. This chain connects TRBV19 to TRBJ1-1; 9 nucleotides match TRBD1. The germline V gene encodes CDR1 LNHDA and CDR2 SQIVND (reference sequence). V gave up 6 bases and J gave up 3 bases; unmatched junction bases: 5. The CDR3 is 14 residues long.

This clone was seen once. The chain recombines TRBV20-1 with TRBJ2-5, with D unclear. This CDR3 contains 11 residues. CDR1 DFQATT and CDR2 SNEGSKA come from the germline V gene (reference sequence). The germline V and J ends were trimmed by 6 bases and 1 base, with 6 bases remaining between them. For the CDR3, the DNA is TGCAGTGCCGACACCCAAGAGACCCAGTACTTC. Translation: CSADTQETQYF.

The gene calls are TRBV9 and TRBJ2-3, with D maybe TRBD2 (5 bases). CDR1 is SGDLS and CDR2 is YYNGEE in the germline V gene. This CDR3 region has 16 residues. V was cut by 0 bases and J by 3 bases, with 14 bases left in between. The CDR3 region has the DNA TGTGCCAGCAGCGTAGACGGGGATAGTTCGACAGATACGCAGTATTTT. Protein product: CASSVDGDSSTDTQYF.

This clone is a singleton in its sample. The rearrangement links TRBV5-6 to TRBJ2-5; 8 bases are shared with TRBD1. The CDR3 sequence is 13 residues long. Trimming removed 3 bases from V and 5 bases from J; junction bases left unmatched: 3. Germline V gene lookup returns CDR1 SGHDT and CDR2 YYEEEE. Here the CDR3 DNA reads TGTGCCAGCAGCTGGGGACAGGCTGAGACCCAGTACTTC. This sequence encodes CASSWGQAETQYF.

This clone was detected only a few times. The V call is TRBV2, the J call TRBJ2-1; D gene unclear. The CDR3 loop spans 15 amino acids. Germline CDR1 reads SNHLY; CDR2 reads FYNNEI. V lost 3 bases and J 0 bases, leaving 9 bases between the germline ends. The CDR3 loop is CASSESVSSYNEQFF. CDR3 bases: TGTGCCAGCAGTGAGTCGGTGAGCTCCTACAATGAGCAGTTCTTC.

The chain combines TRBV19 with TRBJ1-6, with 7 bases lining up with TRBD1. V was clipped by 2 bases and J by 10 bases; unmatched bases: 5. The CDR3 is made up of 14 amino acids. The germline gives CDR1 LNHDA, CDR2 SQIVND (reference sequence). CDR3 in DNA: TGTGCCAGTAGTATAACAGGGGAGGACTCACCCCTCCACTTT. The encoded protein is CASSITGEDSPLHF.

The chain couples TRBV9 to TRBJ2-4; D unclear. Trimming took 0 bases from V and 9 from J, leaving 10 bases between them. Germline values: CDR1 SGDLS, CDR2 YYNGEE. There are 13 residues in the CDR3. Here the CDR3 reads CASSVEARGIQYF. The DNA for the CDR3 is TGTGCCAGCAGCGTAGAGGCCCGAGGCATTCAGTACTTC.

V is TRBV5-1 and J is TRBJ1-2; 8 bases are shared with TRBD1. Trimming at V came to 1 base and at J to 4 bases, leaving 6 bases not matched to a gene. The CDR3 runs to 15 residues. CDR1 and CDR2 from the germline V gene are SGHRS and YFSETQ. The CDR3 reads CASSLTQGVPYGYTF. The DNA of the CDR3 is TGCGCCAGCAGCTTGACACAGGGGGTTCCCTATGGCTACACCTTC.

The CDR3 nucleotides are TGCGCCAGCAGCCAAGATGGGACAGGGGGCGCGAGTGAAAAACTGTTTTTT. This encodes CASSQDGTGGASEKLFF. This chain joins TRBV4-3 and TRBJ1-4; 12 bases fit TRBD1. CDR1 LGHNA and CDR2 YSLEER come from the germline V gene. The CDR3 runs 17 residues. With V trimmed by 0 bases and J by 7 bases, 6 bases remained unmatched.

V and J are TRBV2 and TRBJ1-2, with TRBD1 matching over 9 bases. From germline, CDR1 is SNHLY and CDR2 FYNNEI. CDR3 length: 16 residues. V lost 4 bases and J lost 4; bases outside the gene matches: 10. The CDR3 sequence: CASSAGTGTSGYGYTF. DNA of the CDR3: TGTGCCAGCAGTGCCGGGACAGGGACGTCCGGCTATGGCTACACCTTC.

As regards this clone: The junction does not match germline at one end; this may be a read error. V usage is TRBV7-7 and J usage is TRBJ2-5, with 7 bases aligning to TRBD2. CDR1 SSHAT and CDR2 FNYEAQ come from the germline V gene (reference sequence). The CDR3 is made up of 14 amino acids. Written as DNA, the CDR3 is TGTGCTAGCAGCTCCGGACTAGTGTCGGAGACCCAGTACTTC. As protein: CASSSGLVSETQYF.

CDR3 coding DNA: TGTGCCAGCACAACCCCGGGGAGCGGGGACACAGATACGCAGTATTTT. Its protein product is CASTTPGSGDTDTQYF. The chain joins TRBV27 to TRBJ2-3, with TRBD2 identical over 7 bases. The CDR3 runs 16 residues. V gave up 7 bases and J gave up 2 bases; unmatched junction bases: 12. The germline V gene encodes CDR1 MNHEY and CDR2 SMNVEV (reference sequence).

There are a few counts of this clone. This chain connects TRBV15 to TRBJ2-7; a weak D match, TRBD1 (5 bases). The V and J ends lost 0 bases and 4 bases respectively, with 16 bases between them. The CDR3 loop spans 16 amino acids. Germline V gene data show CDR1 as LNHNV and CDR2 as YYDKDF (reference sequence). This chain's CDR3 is CATSRDPGAMWYEQYF. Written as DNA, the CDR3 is TGTGCCACCAGCAGAGATCCTGGGGCAATGTGGTACGAGCAGTACTTC.

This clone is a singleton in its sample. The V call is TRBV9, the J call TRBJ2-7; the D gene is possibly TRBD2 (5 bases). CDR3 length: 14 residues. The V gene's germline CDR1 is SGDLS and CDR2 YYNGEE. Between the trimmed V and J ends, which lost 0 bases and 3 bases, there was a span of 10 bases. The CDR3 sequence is CASSVDARGYEQYF. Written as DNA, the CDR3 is TGTGCCAGCAGCGTAGATGCCCGGGGCTACGAGCAGTACTTC.

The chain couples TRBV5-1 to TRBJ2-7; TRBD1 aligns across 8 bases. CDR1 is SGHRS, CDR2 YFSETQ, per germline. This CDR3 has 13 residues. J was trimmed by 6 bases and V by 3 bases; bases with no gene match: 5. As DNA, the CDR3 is TGCGCCAGCAGCTGGGGAGACAGGGGCGAGCAGTACTTC. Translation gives CASSWGDRGEQYF.

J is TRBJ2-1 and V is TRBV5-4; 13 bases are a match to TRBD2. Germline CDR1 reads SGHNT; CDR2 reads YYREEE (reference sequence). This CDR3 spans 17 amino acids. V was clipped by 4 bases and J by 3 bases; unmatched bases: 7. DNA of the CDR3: TGTGCCAGCAGCGAAGGACTAGCGGGAGCGCACTACAATGAGCAGTTCTTC. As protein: CASSEGLAGAHYNEQFF.

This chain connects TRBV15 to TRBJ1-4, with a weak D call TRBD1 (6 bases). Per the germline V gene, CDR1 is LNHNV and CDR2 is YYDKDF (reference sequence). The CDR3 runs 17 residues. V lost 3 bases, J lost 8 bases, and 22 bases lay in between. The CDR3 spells CATSRARYGPGEEKLFF. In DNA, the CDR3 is TGTGCCACCAGCAGGGCAAGATACGGGCCAGGGGAGGAAAAACTGTTTTTT.

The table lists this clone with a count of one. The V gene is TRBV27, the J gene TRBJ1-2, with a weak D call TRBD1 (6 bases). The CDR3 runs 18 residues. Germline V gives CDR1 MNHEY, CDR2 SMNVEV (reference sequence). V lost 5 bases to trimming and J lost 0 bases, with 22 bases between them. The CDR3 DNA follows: TGTGCCAGCAGTCCCCGTCCCGGGACAAGTACTTCTAACTATGGCTACACCTTC. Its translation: CASSPRPGTSTSNYGYTF.

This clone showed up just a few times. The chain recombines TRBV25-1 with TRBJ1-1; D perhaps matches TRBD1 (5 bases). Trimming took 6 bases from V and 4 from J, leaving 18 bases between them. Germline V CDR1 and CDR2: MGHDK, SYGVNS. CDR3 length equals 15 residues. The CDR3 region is CASRTSRGSGTEAFF. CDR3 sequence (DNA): TGTGCCAGCAGGACGTCTCGGGGGAGCGGCACTGAAGCTTTCTTT.

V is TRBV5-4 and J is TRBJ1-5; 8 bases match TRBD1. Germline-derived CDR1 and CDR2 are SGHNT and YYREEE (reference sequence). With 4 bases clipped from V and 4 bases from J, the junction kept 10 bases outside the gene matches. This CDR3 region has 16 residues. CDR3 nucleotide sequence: TGTGCCAGCAGCATCATCGGACAGGGTGGGAATCAGCCCCAGCATTTT. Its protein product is CASSIIGQGGNQPQHF.

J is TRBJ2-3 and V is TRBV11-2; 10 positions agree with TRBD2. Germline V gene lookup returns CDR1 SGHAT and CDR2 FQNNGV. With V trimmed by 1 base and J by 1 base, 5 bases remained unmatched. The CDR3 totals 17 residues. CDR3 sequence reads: CASSLVGLAGGTDTQYF. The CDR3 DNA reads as TGTGCCAGCAGCTTAGTGGGGCTAGCGGGAGGCACAGATACGCAGTATTTT.

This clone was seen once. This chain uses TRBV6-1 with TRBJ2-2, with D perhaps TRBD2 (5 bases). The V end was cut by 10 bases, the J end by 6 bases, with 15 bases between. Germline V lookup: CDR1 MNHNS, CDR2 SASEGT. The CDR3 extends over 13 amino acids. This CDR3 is CATPRPSSGELFF. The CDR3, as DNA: TGTGCCACCCCTAGGCCTAGCTCCGGGGAGCTGTTTTTT.